The 7 T cell receptor beta chains given below trace back to one sample, sequenced in a study of shared clonotypes between healthy human individuals. Libraries were prepared by immunoSEQ multiplex PCR; TCRdb keeps only in-frame clonotypes and omits some of them. This table has roughly 1 million clones, approximately 76% appearing once. Sequencing was performed on memory CD4+ T cells sorted from blood. Subset reported: CD45RA-negative fraction. Source of these receptors: a young man in good health.

This clone was seen repeatedly, ten times or more. The chain uses TRBV6-1 and TRBJ2-7; 11 positions agree with TRBD2. The ends lost 2 bases at V and 7 bases at J; junction bases unmatched: 10. The CDR3 consists of 16 residues. CDR1 is MNHNS, CDR2 SASEGT, per germline. The CDR3 nucleotides are TGTGCCAGCAGTGAACTAGCGGGGGGCCCATGGGGGGAGCAGTACTTC. It encodes CASSELAGGPWGEQYF.

Concerning this clone: A much larger clone sits a single nucleotide away, making a read error possible. Within the sample, other DNA sequences also encode this same CDR3. J is TRBJ2-7 and V is TRBV14; TRBD1 agrees at 9 bases. CDR1 and CDR2 (germline): SGHDN, FVKESK. V lost 4 bases and J lost 2; bases outside the gene matches: 3. CDR3 length: 14 residues. The DNA for the CDR3 is TGTGCCAGCAGCCCGCGACAGGGGGCCTACGAGCAGTACTTC. This codes for CASSPRQGAYEQYF.

The J gene is TRBJ2-6, the V gene TRBV11-2; D is unclear. V was clipped by 0 bases and J by 6 bases, with 12 bases between them. CDR3 length: 16 residues. CDR1 and CDR2 (germline): SGHAT, FQNNGV. CDR3 nucleotides: TGTGCCAGCAGCTTAGAAGCCGGGTCTCAGGCCAACGTCCTGACTTTC. Protein sequence: CASSLEAGSQANVLTF.

This chain links TRBV7-9 with TRBJ2-7; D is ambiguous. Between the trimmed V and J ends, which lost 1 base and 0 bases, there was a span of 7 bases. This CDR3 comprises 14 residues. Germline V gives CDR1 SEHNR, CDR2 FQNEAQ (reference sequence). CDR3 nucleotide sequence: TGTGCCAGCAGCTTAGGCTCTAGCTCCTACGAGCAGTACTTC. Translation: CASSLGSSSYEQYF.

This chain connects TRBV2 to TRBJ2-3; no definite D call. This CDR3 has 13 residues. V was cut by 7 bases and J by 1 base, with 9 bases left in between. CDR1 is SNHLY and CDR2 is FYNNEI in the germline V gene. CDR3 nucleotides: TGTGCCAGCAAGGTCCCGGGCACAGATACGCAGTATTTT. It codes for CASKVPGTDTQYF. Filled out from reference TRBV2 and TRBJ2-3, the complete variable domain reads EPEVTQTPSHQVTQMGQEVILRCVPISNHLYFYWYRQILGQKVEFLVSFYNNEISEKSEIFDDQFSVERPDGSNFTLKIRSTKLEDSAMYFCASKVPGTDTQYFGPGTRLTVL.

This clone was picked up one time. The rearrangement links TRBV5-6 to TRBJ2-5, with D unresolved. Trimming removed 4 bases at V and 1 base at J, with 11 bases between. CDR1 SGHDT and CDR2 YYEEEE come from the germline V gene. This CDR3 has 14 residues. The CDR3 bases are TGTGCCAGCAGCACTGACACTTTCCAAGAGACCCAGTACTTC. Translated: CASSTDTFQETQYF.

The chain links TRBV6-5 to TRBJ2-2; 7 bases agree with TRBD1. V lost 6 bases and J lost 4; bases outside the gene matches: 8. Germline V gives CDR1 MNHEY, CDR2 SVGAGI. This CDR3 has 15 residues. CDR3 nucleotides: TGTGCCAGCAGAAAGGGGACAGCCAGCACCGGGGAGCTGTTTTTT. It codes for CASRKGTASTGELFF.